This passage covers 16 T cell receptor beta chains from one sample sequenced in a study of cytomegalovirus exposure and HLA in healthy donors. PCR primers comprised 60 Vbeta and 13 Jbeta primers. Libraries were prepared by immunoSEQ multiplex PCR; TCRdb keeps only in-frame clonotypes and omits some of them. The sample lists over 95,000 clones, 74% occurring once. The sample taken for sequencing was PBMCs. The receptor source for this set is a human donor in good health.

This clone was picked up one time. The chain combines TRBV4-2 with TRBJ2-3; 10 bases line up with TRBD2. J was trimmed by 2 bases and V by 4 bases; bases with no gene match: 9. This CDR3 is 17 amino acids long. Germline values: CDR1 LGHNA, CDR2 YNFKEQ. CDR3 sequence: CASSPSRTSGNTDTQYF. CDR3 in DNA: TGTGCCAGCAGCCCATCTCGGACTAGCGGAAACACAGATACGCAGTATTTT.

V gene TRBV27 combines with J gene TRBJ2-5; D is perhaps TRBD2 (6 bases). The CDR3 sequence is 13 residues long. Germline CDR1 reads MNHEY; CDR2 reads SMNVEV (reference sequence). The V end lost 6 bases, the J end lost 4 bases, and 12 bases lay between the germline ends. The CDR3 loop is CASSRLGGETQYF. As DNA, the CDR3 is TGTGCCAGCAGCCGTTTGGGGGGAGAGACCCAGTACTTC.

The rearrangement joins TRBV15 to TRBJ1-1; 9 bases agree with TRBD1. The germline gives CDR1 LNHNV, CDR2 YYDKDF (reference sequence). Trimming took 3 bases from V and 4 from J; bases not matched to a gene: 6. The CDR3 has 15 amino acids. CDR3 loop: CATSREQGAFTEAFF. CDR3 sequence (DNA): TGTGCCACCAGCAGGGAACAGGGGGCTTTCACTGAAGCTTTCTTT.

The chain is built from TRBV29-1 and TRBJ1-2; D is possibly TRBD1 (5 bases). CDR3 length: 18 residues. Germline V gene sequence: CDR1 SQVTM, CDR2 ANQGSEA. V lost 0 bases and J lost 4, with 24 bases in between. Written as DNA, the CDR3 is TGCAGCGTTGAAGACCGAGGCAGGAACAGCGGGGCGATCTATGGCTACACCTTC. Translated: CSVEDRGRNSGAIYGYTF.

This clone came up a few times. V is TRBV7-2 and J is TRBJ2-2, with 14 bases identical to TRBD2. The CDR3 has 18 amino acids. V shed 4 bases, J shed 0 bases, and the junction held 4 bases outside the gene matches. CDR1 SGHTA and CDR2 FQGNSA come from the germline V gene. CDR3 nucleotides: TGTGCCAGCAGCTATTGGGGACTAGCGGGAGCGAACACCGGGGAGCTGTTTTTT. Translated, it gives CASSYWGLAGANTGELFF.

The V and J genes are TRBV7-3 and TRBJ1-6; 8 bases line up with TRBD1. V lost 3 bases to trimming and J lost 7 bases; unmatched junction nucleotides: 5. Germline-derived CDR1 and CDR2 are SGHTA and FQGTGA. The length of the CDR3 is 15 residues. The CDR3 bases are TGTGCCAGCAGCTTCCCGGGACAGGTGAATTCACCCCTCCACTTT. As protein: CASSFPGQVNSPLHF.

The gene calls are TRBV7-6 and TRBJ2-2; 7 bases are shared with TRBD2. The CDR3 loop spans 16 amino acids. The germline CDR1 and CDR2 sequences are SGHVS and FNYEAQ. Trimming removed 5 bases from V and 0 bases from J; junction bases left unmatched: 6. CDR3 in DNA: TGTGCCAGCAGCCGAACGGGACTATCGAACACCGGGGAGCTGTTTTTT. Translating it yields CASSRTGLSNTGELFF.

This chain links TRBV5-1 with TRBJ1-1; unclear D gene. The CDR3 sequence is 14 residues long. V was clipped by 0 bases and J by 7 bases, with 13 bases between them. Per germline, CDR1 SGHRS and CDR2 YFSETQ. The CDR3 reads CASSLDLGAGEAFF. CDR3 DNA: TGCGCCAGCAGCTTGGACCTAGGAGCGGGTGAAGCTTTCTTT.

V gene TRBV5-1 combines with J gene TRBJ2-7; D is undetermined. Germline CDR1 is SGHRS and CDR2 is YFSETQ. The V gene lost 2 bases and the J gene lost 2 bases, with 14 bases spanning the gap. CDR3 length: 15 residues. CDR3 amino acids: CASSLMPLGPYEQYF. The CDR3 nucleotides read TGCGCCAGCAGCTTAATGCCCCTGGGCCCCTACGAGCAGTACTTC.

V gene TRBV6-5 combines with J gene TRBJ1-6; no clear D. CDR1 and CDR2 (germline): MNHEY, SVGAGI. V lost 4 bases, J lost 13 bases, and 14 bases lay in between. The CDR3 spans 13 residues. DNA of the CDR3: TGTGCCAGCAGTTTAACCCTCGGCGGCCCCCTCCACTTT. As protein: CASSLTLGGPLHF.

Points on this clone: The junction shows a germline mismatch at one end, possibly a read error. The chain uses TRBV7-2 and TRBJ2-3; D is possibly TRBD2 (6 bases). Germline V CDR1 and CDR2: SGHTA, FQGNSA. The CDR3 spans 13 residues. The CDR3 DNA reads TGTGCCAGCAGCTCGTCCTGGGGACTGGATAGTTGTTTT. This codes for CASSSSWGLDSCF.

The CDR3 DNA sequence: TGTGCCTGGAGTCCATCGGGGACAGGGGTTTCCTACAATGAGCAGTTCTTC. It codes for CAWSPSGTGVSYNEQFF. The chain links TRBV30 to TRBJ2-1, with TRBD1 identical over 10 bases. The CDR3 totals 17 residues. Losses at the gene ends were 2 bases for V and 1 base for J; bases not matched to a gene: 8. Germline assignment: CDR1 GTSNPN and CDR2 SVGIG (reference sequence). Combining the CDR3 with reference TRBV30 and TRBJ2-1 gives the whole variable domain SQTIHQWPATLVQPVGSPLSLECTVEGTSNPNLYWYRQAAGRGLQLLFYSVGIGQISSEVPQNLSASRPQDRQFILSSKKLLLSDSGFYLCAWSPSGTGVSYNEQFFGPGTRLTVL.

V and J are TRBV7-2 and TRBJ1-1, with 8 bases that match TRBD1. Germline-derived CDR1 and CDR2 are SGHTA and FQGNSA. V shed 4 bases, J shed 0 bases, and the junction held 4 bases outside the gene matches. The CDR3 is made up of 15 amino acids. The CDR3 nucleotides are TGTGCCAGCAGCTCGGGACAGGTGATGAACACTGAAGCTTTCTTT. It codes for CASSSGQVMNTEAFF.

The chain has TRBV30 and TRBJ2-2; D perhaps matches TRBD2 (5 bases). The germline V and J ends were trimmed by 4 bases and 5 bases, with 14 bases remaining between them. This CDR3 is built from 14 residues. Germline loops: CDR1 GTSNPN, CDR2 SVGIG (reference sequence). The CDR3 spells CAWNDLRETGELFF. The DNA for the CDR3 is TGTGCCTGGAATGATTTGAGGGAAACCGGGGAGCTGTTTTTT. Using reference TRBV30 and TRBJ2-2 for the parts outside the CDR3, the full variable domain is SQTIHQWPATLVQPVGSPLSLECTVEGTSNPNLYWYRQAAGRGLQLLFYSVGIGQISSEVPQNLSASRPQDRQFILSSKKLLLSDSGFYLCAWNDLRETGELFFGEGSRLTVL.

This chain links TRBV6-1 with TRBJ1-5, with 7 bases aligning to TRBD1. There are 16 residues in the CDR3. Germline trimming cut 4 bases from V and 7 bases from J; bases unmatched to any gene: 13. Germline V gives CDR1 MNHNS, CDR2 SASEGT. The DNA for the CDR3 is TGTGCCAGCAGTGGGGGTACGAGACAGGGCACCCAGCCCCAGCATTTT. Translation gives CASSGGTRQGTQPQHF.

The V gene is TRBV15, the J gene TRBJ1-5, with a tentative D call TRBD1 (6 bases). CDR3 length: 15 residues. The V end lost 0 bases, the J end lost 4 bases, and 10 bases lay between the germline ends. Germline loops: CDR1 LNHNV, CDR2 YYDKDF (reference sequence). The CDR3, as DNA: TGTGCCACCAGCAGAGACTTTCAGGGGAATCAGCCCCAGCATTTT. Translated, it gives CATSRDFQGNQPQHF.